Listed below are T cell receptor beta chains from one sample, sequenced in a study of OX40 agonist ivuxolimab in advanced cancers. Data came from immunoSEQ multiplex PCR; TCRdb stores just in-frame clones and leaves some out. The sample carries 35,000 to 40,000 clones, 92% recorded once. The input for sequencing was CD4+ or CD8+ T cells sorted from blood, taken in a trial of the OX40 agonist ivuxolimab. These receptors were taken from an adult with an advanced solid tumor such as melanoma, head and neck, liver or kidney cancer. The CDR3 runs from the conserved cysteine through the conserved F or W. Clone size, where shown, is once, few, many, or a class for clones that have expanded.

CDR3 | V | size
CASSSGTRDEEVYEQYF | TRBV5-1 | NA
CASSRDRGNEQFF | TRBV27 | NA
CASSQEGVSNQPQHF | TRBV4-1 | NA
CASGGGTEAFF | TRBV6-6 | once
CASSAASTGLIYNEQFF | TRBV18 | NA
CASSLELSSYNEQFF | TRBV27 | NA
CASMEQGVGQPQHF | TRBV6-5 | once
CASSLLAVEQFF | TRBV7-9 | NA
CASSQLSEGESTDTQYF | TRBV4-1 | NA
CASSEGSGNSYNEQFF | TRBV13 | NA
CASGLVGSNQPQHF | TRBV12-5 | once
CASTETRALGEQFF | TRBV7-6 | NA
CASTSGFPSNTEAFF | TRBV27 | NA
CASSPRGYTNNEQFF | TRBV7-6 | NA
CASSVGSYNEQFF | TRBV9 | NA
CASNRGDTEAFF | TRBV2 | medium-sized
CAISDFYNEQFF | TRBV10-2 | NA
CASSQGLEAFF | TRBV14 | NA
CASSSVEGNEQFF | TRBV5-4 | NA
CASSLEAHKWRGFTGELFF | TRBV7-2 | NA